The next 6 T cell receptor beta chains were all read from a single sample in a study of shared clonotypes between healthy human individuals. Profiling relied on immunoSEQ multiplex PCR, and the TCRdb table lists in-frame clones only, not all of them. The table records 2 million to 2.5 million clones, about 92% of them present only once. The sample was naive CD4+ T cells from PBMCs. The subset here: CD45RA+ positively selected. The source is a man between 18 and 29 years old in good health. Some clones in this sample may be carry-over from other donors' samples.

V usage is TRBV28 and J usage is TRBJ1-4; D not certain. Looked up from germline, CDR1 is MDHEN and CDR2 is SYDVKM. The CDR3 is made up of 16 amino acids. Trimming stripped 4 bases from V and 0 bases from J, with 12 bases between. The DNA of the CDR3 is TGTGCCAGCAGTTCTCGACCCATTGCAACTAATGAAAAACTGTTTTTT. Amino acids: CASSSRPIATNEKLFF.

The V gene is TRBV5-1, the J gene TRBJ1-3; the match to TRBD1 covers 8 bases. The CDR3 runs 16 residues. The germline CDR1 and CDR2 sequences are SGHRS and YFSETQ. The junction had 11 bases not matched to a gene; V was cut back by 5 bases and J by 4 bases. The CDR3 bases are TGCGCCAGCAGGGACCTAAGGACAGGGTCCGGAAACACCATATATTTT. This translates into CASRDLRTGSGNTIYF.

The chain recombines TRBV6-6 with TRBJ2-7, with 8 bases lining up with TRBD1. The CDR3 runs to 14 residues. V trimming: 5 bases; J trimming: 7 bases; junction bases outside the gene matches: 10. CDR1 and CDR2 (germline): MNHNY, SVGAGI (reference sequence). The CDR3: CASSPGTGAREQYF. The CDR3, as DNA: TGTGCCAGCAGTCCCGGGACAGGAGCCCGGGAGCAGTACTTC.

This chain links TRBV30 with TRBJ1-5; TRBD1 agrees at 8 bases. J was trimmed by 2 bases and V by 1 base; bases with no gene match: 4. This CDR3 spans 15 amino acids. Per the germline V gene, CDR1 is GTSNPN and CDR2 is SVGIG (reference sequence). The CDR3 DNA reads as TGTGCCTGGAGTGCCAGGGGGCGAGGCAATCAGCCCCAGCATTTT. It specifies CAWSARGRGNQPQHF. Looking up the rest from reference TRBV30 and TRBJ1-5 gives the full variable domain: SQTIHQWPATLVQPVGSPLSLECTVEGTSNPNLYWYRQAAGRGLQLLFYSVGIGQISSEVPQNLSASRPQDRQFILSSKKLLLSDSGFYLCAWSARGRGNQPQHFGDGTRLSIL.

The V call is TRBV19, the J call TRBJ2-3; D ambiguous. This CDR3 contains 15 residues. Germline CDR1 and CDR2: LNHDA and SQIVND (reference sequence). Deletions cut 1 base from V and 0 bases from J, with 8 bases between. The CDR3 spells CASSIATASTDTQYF. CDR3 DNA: TGTGCCAGTAGTATAGCCACAGCTAGCACAGATACGCAGTATTTT.

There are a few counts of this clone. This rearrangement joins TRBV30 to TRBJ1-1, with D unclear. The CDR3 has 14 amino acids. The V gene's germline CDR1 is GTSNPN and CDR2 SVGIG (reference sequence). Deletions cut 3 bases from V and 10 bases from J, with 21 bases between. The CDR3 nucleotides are TGTGCCTGGAGCGTTGCTGGCGGCTCGCGTGGAGCTTTCTTT. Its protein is CAWSVAGGSRGAFF.